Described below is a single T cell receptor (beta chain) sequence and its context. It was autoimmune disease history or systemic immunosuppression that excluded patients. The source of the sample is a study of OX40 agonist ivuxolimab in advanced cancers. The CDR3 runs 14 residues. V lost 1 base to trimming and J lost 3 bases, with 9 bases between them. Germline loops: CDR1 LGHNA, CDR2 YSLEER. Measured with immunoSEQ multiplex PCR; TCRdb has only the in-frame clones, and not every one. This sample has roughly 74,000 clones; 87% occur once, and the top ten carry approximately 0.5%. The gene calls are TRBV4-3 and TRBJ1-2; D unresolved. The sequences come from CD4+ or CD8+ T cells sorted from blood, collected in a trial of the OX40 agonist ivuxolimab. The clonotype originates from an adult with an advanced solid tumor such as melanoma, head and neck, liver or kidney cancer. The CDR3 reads CASSQVRPHYGYTF. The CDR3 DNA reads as TGCGCCAGCAGCCAAGTACGGCCCCACTATGGCTACACCTTC.